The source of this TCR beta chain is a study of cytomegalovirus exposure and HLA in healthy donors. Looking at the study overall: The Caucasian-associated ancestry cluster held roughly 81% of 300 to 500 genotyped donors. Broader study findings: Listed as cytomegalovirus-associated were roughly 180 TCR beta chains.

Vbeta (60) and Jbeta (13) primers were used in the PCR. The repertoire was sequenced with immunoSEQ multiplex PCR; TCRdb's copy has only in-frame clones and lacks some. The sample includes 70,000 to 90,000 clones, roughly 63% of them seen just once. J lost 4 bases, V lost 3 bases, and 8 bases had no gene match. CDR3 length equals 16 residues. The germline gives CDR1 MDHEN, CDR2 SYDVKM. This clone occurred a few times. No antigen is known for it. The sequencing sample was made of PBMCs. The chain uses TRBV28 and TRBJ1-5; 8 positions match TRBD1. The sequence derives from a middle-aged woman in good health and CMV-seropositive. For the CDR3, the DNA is TGTGCCAGCAGTTTGCTGCGGACAGGGATGAATCAGCCCCAGCATTTT. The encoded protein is CASSLLRTGMNQPQHF.